One T cell receptor (beta chain) is described in this entry. This clone's antigen is unknown. No much larger clone exists at a distance of one base, and base qualities are not known. The immunoSEQ Assay, a bias-controlled multiplex PCR, was used to amplify TCRbeta CDR3 regions from genomic DNA. Per the original workflow: Within the assay, amplification of reference gene primers was used to estimate how many nucleated cells each sample contained. Sequence reads were collapsed and filtered to measure the absolute abundance of every unique TCRbeta CDR3 rearrangement. For each sample, productive Simpson clonality was calculated as the square root of Simpson's diversity index over productive rearrangements. TCRdb obtained this table from immuneACCESS and retained in-frame rearrangements with V and J assigned. These tables miss some clones; where compared with another copy, unresolved V genes account for less than half of the shortfall, and the remainder is unexplained. V, J and clone size derive from that table, while D and trimming were established from the DNA sequence. Recorded for this sample are about 300,000 clones; approximately 92% of them occurred a single time. More than 6% of the sample belongs to the ten largest clones.

In Seattle, one collaborating source enrolled patients while the infection was active and tracked those patients longitudinally over the course of disease. The collaborating institutions used their own protocols to collect whole blood in K2EDTA tubes. Collaborator samples were shipped for TCRbeta analysis as frozen whole blood, isolated PBMCs, or DNA extracted from either sample type. The CDR3 numbers 17 residues from cysteine through phenylalanine. Only CDR3 DNA remains: 51 bases, in frame from the first base. Looking up the germline V gene yields CDR1 SNHLY and CDR2 FYNNEI. Compared with germline, V lacks 6 bases and J lacks 2 bases; bases without a gene match: 14. This specimen belongs to a study of blood T cell repertoires in COVID-19 (dated by TCRdb to the early 2020s). Broadly, across the study: Samples covering the acute and convalescent phases of COVID-19 were provided by collaborators in the United States, Italy and Spain. Nearly every sample came with metadata listing a de-identified subject ID, COVID-19 status, age in years and sex. A freely available public database, intended as a resource for researchers studying the immune response to SARS-CoV-2, is where the repertoires were released. The samples were drawn from the first 160 participants of the ongoing ImmuneRACE study and from 950 to 1,500 subjects provided by 6 global collaborators. The material from the prospective study consisted of cDNA or gDNA derived from T cells, B-cell-depleted T cells, or PBMCs. Where available, HLA class I and class II types were taken from metadata supplied by the sample provider and were not determined by assay-based typing. Subjects who had been exposed to COVID-19, were actively infected with it, or had recovered from it provided the deeply sampled blood TCRbeta repertoires that made up the dataset. General conclusions and limits of the study: The quantity of clinical and demographic metadata differed by source and by participant and was supplied without curation.

The source of this sequence is a woman aged 25-40 years with COVID-19, enrolled during active disease. Sample: peripheral blood. The receptor chain draws on TRBV2 and TRBJ1-2; TRBD1 matches 8 bases in the middle. The CDR3 is CASRSVPGQASNYGYTF. At the DNA level, the sequence is TGTGCCAGCAGATCCGTGCCGGGACAGGCCTCAAACTATGGCTACACCTTC.